The 10 T cell receptor beta chains below were found in one sample sequenced in a study of Graves' ophthalmopathy and Graves' hyperthyroidism. RNA transcripts yielded amplified TCR beta CDR3 regions. RT-PCR with HTBI primers came first, then second-round multiplex PCR. TCRdb reprocessed the multiplex PCR reads via MiXCR and lists one record per CDR3 protein. The sample yields approximately 1.2 million distinct CDR3 sequences, about 38% seen once. Input material: peripheral blood or thyroid tissue (not recorded which). The receptors derive from an adult man with Graves' hyperthyroidism.

This clonotype has ten or more counts. V and J are TRBV7-9 and TRBJ1-4, with 7 nucleotides matching TRBD1. Trimming took 0 bases from V and 6 from J; bases not matched to a gene: 10. This CDR3 has 17 amino acids. Germline-derived CDR1 and CDR2 are SEHNR and FQNEAQ (reference sequence). The DNA of the CDR3 is TGTGCCAGCAGCTTAGCCCTCTACAGGGGCAGGGATGAAAAACTGTTTTTT. Translated, it gives CASSLALYRGRDEKLFF.

The rearrangement joins TRBV7-8 to TRBJ2-5; the D gene is possibly TRBD1 (6 bases). From germline, CDR1 is SGHVS and CDR2 FQNEAQ. The CDR3 is 14 amino acids. Deletions cut 5 bases from V and 9 bases from J, with 19 bases between. This CDR3 reads CASSQNRAAGAQYF. CDR3 bases: TGTGCCAGCAGCCAGAACAGGGCGGCCGGGGCCCAGTACTTC. The whole variable domain, remainder taken from reference TRBV7-8 and TRBJ2-5, is GAGVSQSPRYKVAKRGQDVALRCDPISGHVSLFWYQQALGQGPEFLTYFQNEAQLDKSGLPSDRFFAERPEGSVSTLKIQRTQQEDSAVYLCASSQNRAAGAQYFGPGTRLLVL.

The rearrangement joins TRBV5-6 to TRBJ1-1, with D perhaps matching TRBD1 (6 bases). CDR1 is SGHDT and CDR2 is YYEEEE in the germline V gene. The CDR3 loop spans 14 amino acids. Trimming removed 1 base at V and 3 bases at J, with 10 bases between. CDR3 nucleotide sequence: TGTGCCAGCAGCTTGAGTTACAGGGACACTGAAGCTTTCTTT. Its translation: CASSLSYRDTEAFF.

The chain recombines TRBV29-1 with TRBJ2-2, with TRBD1 matching 10 bases. The germline V gene has CDR1 SQVTM and CDR2 ANQGSEA. The CDR3 sequence is 12 residues long. V lost 6 bases to trimming and J lost 6 bases; unmatched junction nucleotides: 1. CDR3 protein: CSVGQGAGELFF. The CDR3, as DNA: TGCAGCGTCGGACAGGGGGCCGGGGAGCTGTTTTTT.

Comments on this clonotype: A read error is possible here, since a much larger clone lies one base away. This chain links TRBV14 with TRBJ2-7; D not certain. V lost 6 bases and J lost 6, with 18 bases in between. Per the germline V gene, CDR1 is SGHDN and CDR2 is FVKESK. The CDR3 extends over 14 amino acids. The CDR3: CASSENGHPCEQYF. The DNA of the CDR3 is TGTGCCAGCAGTGAAAATGGCCACCCCTGCGAGCAGTACTTC. Using reference TRBV14 and TRBJ2-7 for the parts outside the CDR3, the full variable domain is EAGVTQFPSHSVIEKGQTVTLRCDPISGHDNLYWYRRVMGKEIKFLLHFVKESKQDESGMPNNRFLAERTGGTYSTLKVQPAELEDSGVYFCASSENGHPCEQYFGPGTRLTVT.

In its sample, this clonotype was seen many times. The V gene is TRBV29-1, the J gene TRBJ1-1; no clear D gene. CDR1 and CDR2 (germline): SQVTM, ANQGSEA. The CDR3 totals 12 residues. The V and J ends lost 6 bases and 4 bases respectively, with 12 bases between them. The CDR3 DNA follows: TGCAGCGTGCAGGCGTCGGTCACTGAAGCTTTCTTT. Protein sequence: CSVQASVTEAFF. The full variable domain, completed using reference TRBV29-1 and TRBJ1-1, is SAVISQKPSRDICQRGTSLTIQCQVDSQVTMMFWYRQQPGQSLTLIATANQGSEATYESGFVIDKFPISRPNLTFSTLTVSNMSPEDSSIYLCSVQASVTEAFFGQGTRLTVV.

This clonotype was detected a few times. The rearrangement joins TRBV29-1 to TRBJ2-7; D remains ambiguous. Germline V CDR1 and CDR2: SQVTM, ANQGSEA. The CDR3 loop spans 9 amino acids. In DNA form, the CDR3 reads TGCAGTTTGGGATACGAGCAGTACTTC. Its protein product is CSLGYEQYF.

Comment on this clonotype: A read error is possible here, since a much larger clone lies one base away. This CDR3 fails to terminate in the conserved phenylalanine or tryptophan, so it likely reflects a read error. The V gene is TRBV7-2, the J gene TRBJ2-7; D is possibly TRBD2 (6 bases). Germline V gene sequence: CDR1 SGHTA, CDR2 FQGNSA. The CDR3 has 16 residues. With 1 base removed from V and 2 bases from J, the gap between germline ends came to 15 bases. CDR3 DNA sequence: TGTGCCAGCAGCTTAGTGAGCGGGTGGAACACCTACGAGCAGTACCTC. This gives the protein CASSLVSGWNTYEQYL.

The chain joins TRBV19 to TRBJ2-2; D assignment may be TRBD1 or TRBD2 (5 bases each). The V gene's germline CDR1 is LNHDA and CDR2 SQIVND (reference sequence). The CDR3 has 14 residues. V was clipped by 10 bases and J by 0 bases, with 12 bases between them. This CDR3 reads CATRGRTNTGELFF. In DNA, the CDR3 is TGTGCCACTAGGGGACGGACGAACACCGGGGAGCTGTTTTTT.

To note about this clonotype: A clone one base away is much larger, so this may be a read error. The V and J genes are TRBV29-1 and TRBJ2-7, with D perhaps matching TRBD2 (6 bases). This CDR3 is built from 12 residues. Germline values: CDR1 SQVTM, CDR2 ANQGSEA. Trimming took 5 bases from V and 2 from J, leaving 10 bases between them. This chain's CDR3 is CSVLGLTYEQYF. The CDR3 nucleotides read TGCAGCGTTCTGGGACTGACCTACGAGCAGTACTTC.